Listed here are 26 T cell receptor beta chains from one sample, sequenced in a study of T-cell memory formation after mild COVID-19. TCRdb recomputed calls from the 5' RACE reads with MiXCR, one row per CDR3 protein. The sample contains roughly 600,000 distinct CDR3 sequences, approximately 18% of which appear only once. What was sequenced was PBMCs or a T cell subset sorted from them (not recorded which). The source is an adult woman who had mild COVID-19 (a few samples of this study predate the infection). Cell type and time point are not known.

The gene calls are TRBV7-6 and TRBJ2-3; 8 positions agree with TRBD2. Germline V gives CDR1 SGHVS, CDR2 FNYEAQ. J was trimmed by 3 bases and V by 3 bases; bases with no gene match: 8. The CDR3 covers 16 residues. The CDR3 sequence is CASSFRAGGQTDTQYF. CDR3 sequence (DNA): TGTGCCAGCAGCTTTCGGGCGGGAGGTCAAACAGATACGCAGTATTTT.

This clonotype has only a few counts. This sequence joins TRBV7-8 and TRBJ2-3, with D maybe TRBD2 (5 bases). Trimming took off 5 bases at V and 0 bases at J, with 12 bases between the two ends. This CDR3 contains 15 residues. Germline CDR1 reads SGHVS; CDR2 reads FQNEAQ. CDR3 DNA sequence: TGTGCCAGCAGCCCGGACTCGTTTAGCACAGATACGCAGTATTTT. Translating gives CASSPDSFSTDTQYF.

The rearrangement uses TRBV29-1 and TRBJ1-2; perhaps TRBD1 as D (5 bases). V lost 5 bases and J 6 bases, leaving 10 bases between the germline ends. The CDR3 is 11 residues long. The germline V gene encodes CDR1 SQVTM and CDR2 ANQGSEA. The CDR3 DNA reads as TGCAGCGTTCCGCGGGGGGATGGCTACACCTTC. It is translated as CSVPRGDGYTF.

This clonotype was detected only a few times. The chain joins TRBV21-1 to TRBJ2-7; the table's D call TRBD1 went unverified against the DNA. TRBV21-1 is a pseudogene segment. This CDR3 is built from 23 residues. The CDR3 sequence is CASSKRPHEGSGTDDTGSYEQYF. CDR3 in DNA: TGTGCCAGCAGCAAAAGGCCCCATGAAGGTAGCGGGACAGATGACACAGGGTCCTACGAGCAGTACTTC.

This clonotype appeared a few times. The chain links TRBV20-1 to TRBJ2-1, with 7 bases fitting TRBD2. Looked up from germline, CDR1 is DFQATT and CDR2 is SNEGSKA (reference sequence). The CDR3 has 17 residues. V dropped 1 base and J dropped 6; count of bases not matched to a gene: 15. In nucleotides, the CDR3 is TGCAGTGCTAGAGTAAAAGCGGGACTACCTATCTTCAATGAGCAGTTCTTC. Translated: CSARVKAGLPIFNEQFF.

This clonotype was found a few times. This rearrangement joins TRBV12-3 or TRBV12-4 to TRBJ2-7, with 10 bases that match TRBD1. This CDR3 is built from 14 residues. J lost 4 bases, V lost 5 bases, and 5 bases had no gene match. CDR3 residues: CASSRQGAPYEQYF. The CDR3 DNA sequence: TGTGCCAGCAGTAGACAGGGGGCCCCATACGAGCAGTACTTC.

CDR3 DNA: TGTGCCACCAGCAGAGTGGGTTCACCCCTCCACTTT. Amino acid sequence: CATSRVGSPLHF. The rearrangement uses TRBV15 and TRBJ1-6; no definite D call. This CDR3 is 12 amino acids long. V was pared by 1 base and J by 9 bases, with 4 bases between. The germline V gene has CDR1 LNHNV and CDR2 YYDKDF (reference sequence).

In its sample, this clonotype was seen a few times. The chain joins TRBV7-8 to TRBJ1-2, with D possibly matching TRBD1 (6 bases). The CDR3 runs to 14 residues. The V gene lost 5 bases and the J gene lost 6 bases, with 16 bases spanning the gap. Germline CDR1 SGHVS, CDR2 FQNEAQ. CDR3 in amino acids: CASSTFGRGNGYTF. The CDR3 DNA reads TGTGCCAGCAGCACCTTCGGGAGGGGGAATGGCTACACCTTC.

The rearrangement uses TRBV27 and TRBJ2-5; D ambiguous. The CDR3 extends over 16 amino acids. The V end was cut by 6 bases, the J end by 2 bases, with 19 bases between. CDR1 MNHEY and CDR2 SMNVEV come from the germline V gene (reference sequence). The CDR3 sequence: CASRPLIVGIQETQYF. DNA for the CDR3: TGTGCCAGCAGACCCCTGATCGTGGGGATTCAAGAGACCCAGTACTTC.

In this sample, this clonotype turned up a few times. The chain carries TRBV4-2 and TRBJ1-5; 8 bases line up with TRBD1. The CDR3 totals 17 residues. Germline values: CDR1 LGHNA, CDR2 YNFKEQ. The junction had 13 bases not matched to a gene; V was cut back by 1 base and J by 8 bases. The CDR3 DNA reads TGTGCCAGCAGCCAAGTGGTAACAGGGGGGGGAGTGAAGCCCCAGCATTTT. Protein product: CASSQVVTGGGVKPQHF.

This clonotype was recorded at least ten times. The V and J genes are TRBV18 and TRBJ2-2; the D call may be TRBD1 or TRBD2 (5 bases each). Germline CDR1 is KGHSH and CDR2 is LQKENI. The CDR3 spans 15 residues. Trimming cost V 1 base and J 3 bases, with 9 bases left between them. The CDR3 region has the DNA TGTGCCAGCTCACCACGACAGAGGGACACCGGGGAGCTGTTTTTT. This gives the protein CASSPRQRDTGELFF.

This clonotype was counted many times. The DNA of the CDR3 is TGTGCCAGCAGCTTCAGCTCCTACGAGCAGTACTTC. It specifies CASSFSSYEQYF. This sequence joins TRBV5-5 and TRBJ2-7, with unresolved D. Per the germline V gene, CDR1 is SGHKS and CDR2 is YYEKEE (reference sequence). V was pared by 2 bases and J by 0 bases, with 3 bases between. The CDR3 is 12 amino acids.

This clonotype occurred a few times. The J gene is TRBJ1-4, the V gene TRBV5-4; TRBD1 might be the D (5 bases). The V end lost 1 base, the J end lost 6 bases, and 10 bases lay between the germline ends. The CDR3 is 14 amino acids. Germline V gene data show CDR1 as SGHNT and CDR2 as YYREEE (reference sequence). Written as DNA, the CDR3 is TGTGCCAGCAGCTTGTGGGGGTTAGATGAAAAACTGTTTTTT. Its protein is CASSLWGLDEKLFF.

J is TRBJ1-2 and V is TRBV4-1, with 8 positions matching TRBD1. J lost 3 bases, V lost 2 bases, and 11 bases had no gene match. This CDR3 is 17 amino acids long. Germline V gene data show CDR1 as MGHRA and CDR2 as YSYEKL. CDR3 in DNA: TGCGCCAGCAGCCAACTCAGGGCTGGACAGGGTGACTATGGCTACACCTTC. This translates into CASSQLRAGQGDYGYTF.

This clonotype came up a few times. V and J are TRBV4-1 and TRBJ2-1; D might be TRBD2 (6 bases). In germline, CDR1 is MGHRA, CDR2 YSYEKL. This CDR3 is built from 15 residues. V dropped 1 base and J dropped 2 bases, with 9 bases sitting between them. The CDR3 bases are TGCGCCAGCAGCCAAGTCCGGGGGACCTACAATGAGCAGTTCTTC. This translates into CASSQVRGTYNEQFF.

The chain links TRBV7-2 to TRBJ2-6; the D is unclear. The V gene's germline CDR1 is SGHTA and CDR2 FQGNSA. This CDR3 region has 14 residues. Trimming shortened V by 7 bases and J by 5 bases, and 12 bases separated the two germline ends. The CDR3 coding sequence is TGTGCCAGCACCTCGGAAGTACGGGCCAACGTCCTGACTTTC. Protein sequence: CASTSEVRANVLTF.

CDR3 sequence reads: CASSEGGVGGNQPQHF. CDR3 sequence (DNA): TGTGCCAGCAGTGAAGGAGGGGTAGGGGGCAATCAGCCCCAGCATTTT. This rearrangement joins TRBV25-1 to TRBJ1-5; perhaps TRBD1 as D (5 bases). The germline V and J ends were trimmed by 2 bases and 2 bases, with 13 bases remaining between them. CDR3 size: 16 residues. CDR1 MGHDK and CDR2 SYGVNS come from the germline V gene.

The chain links TRBV7-9 to TRBJ2-1; a possible D gene is TRBD2 (7 bases). The CDR3 is 16 amino acids. Germline V gene data show CDR1 as SEHNR and CDR2 as FQNEAQ (reference sequence). The V and J ends lost 5 bases and 6 bases respectively, with 20 bases between them. CDR3 in DNA: TGTGCCAGCAGCCCCGTTTCCGGGGGGCCTGGCAATGAGCAGTTCTTC. Translated: CASSPVSGGPGNEQFF.

Written as DNA, the CDR3 is TGTGCCAGCTTTGAGGACAGGGTGCGGAACACTGAAGCTTTCTTT. Protein sequence: CASFEDRVRNTEAFF. The rearrangement joins TRBV2 to TRBJ1-1, with 8 positions matching TRBD1. Germline CDR1 SNHLY, CDR2 FYNNEI. This CDR3 has 15 residues. J lost 1 base, V lost 8 bases, and 9 bases had no gene match.

The chain is built from TRBV20-1 and TRBJ2-1, with 7 bases identical to TRBD2. The V and J ends lost 6 bases and 4 bases, in that order; junction bases with no gene match: 9. Germline V gene data show CDR1 as DFQATT and CDR2 as SNEGSKA (reference sequence). The CDR3 covers 14 residues. CDR3 amino acids: CSAKNSGGYNEQFF. CDR3 nucleotide sequence: TGCAGTGCCAAGAACTCGGGGGGATACAATGAGCAGTTCTTC.

This clonotype has just one count. The chain employs TRBV20-1 and TRBJ2-7; 9 bases are shared with TRBD2. This CDR3 has 15 amino acids. Unmatched junction bases numbered 7, after V lost 0 bases and J lost 4 bases. Germline CDR1 DFQATT, CDR2 SNEGSKA (reference sequence). The DNA for the CDR3 is TGCAGTGCTAGAGATGGAACTAGCGGGTTTTACGAGCAGTACTTC. Its protein is CSARDGTSGFYEQYF.

This clonotype has a handful of counts. The J gene is TRBJ1-5, the V gene TRBV7-2; maybe TRBD1 (6 bases). Trimming took off 1 base at V and 0 bases at J, with 10 bases between the two ends. Germline CDR1 reads SGHTA; CDR2 reads FQGNSA. The CDR3 loop spans 16 amino acids. The CDR3 here is CASSLGTAYSNQPQHF. DNA of the CDR3: TGTGCCAGCAGCTTAGGGACAGCGTATAGCAATCAGCCCCAGCATTTT.

The chain is built from TRBV5-5 and TRBJ2-7; no firm D call. Germline V gene sequence: CDR1 SGHKS, CDR2 YYEKEE (reference sequence). V gave up 0 bases and J gave up 1 base, with 14 bases separating them. The CDR3 has 16 amino acids. The CDR3 protein is CASSLGSGVRSYEQYF. The CDR3 DNA reads as TGTGCCAGCAGCTTGGGCTCGGGCGTACGTTCCTACGAGCAGTACTTC.

This clonotype was observed a handful of times. The rearrangement links TRBV6-5 to TRBJ2-1, with D possibly TRBD2 on 5 matching bases. There are 14 residues in the CDR3. V dropped 0 bases and J dropped 10 bases, with 13 bases sitting between them. CDR1 and CDR2 from the germline V gene are MNHEY and SVGAGI. This chain's CDR3 is CASSYSTLAYEQFF. The DNA of the CDR3 is TGTGCCAGCAGTTACTCGACATTAGCGTACGAGCAGTTCTTC.

The chain combines TRBV21-1 with TRBJ1-6. TRBV21-1 is listed as a pseudogene. The CDR3 is 13 amino acids. CDR3 loop: CASSKVEDSPLHF. The CDR3 region has the DNA TGTGCCAGCAGCAAAGTTGAGGATTCACCCCTCCACTTT.

The sample holds a few counts of this clonotype. This chain uses TRBV7-8 with TRBJ2-1; TRBD2 matches at 8 bases. This CDR3 is built from 16 residues. Germline trimming cut 1 base from V and 6 bases from J; bases unmatched to any gene: 8. The germline V gene encodes CDR1 SGHVS and CDR2 FQNEAQ. DNA of the CDR3: TGTGCCAGCAGCTTAGTTCGGCGCGGGGGGTTCAATGAGCAGTTCTTC. It specifies CASSLVRRGGFNEQFF. Full variable domain (outside the CDR3, taken from reference TRBV7-8 and TRBJ2-1): GAGVSQSPRYKVAKRGQDVALRCDPISGHVSLFWYQQALGQGPEFLTYFQNEAQLDKSGLPSDRFFAERPEGSVSTLKIQRTQQEDSAVYLCASSLVRRGGFNEQFFGPGTRLTVL.